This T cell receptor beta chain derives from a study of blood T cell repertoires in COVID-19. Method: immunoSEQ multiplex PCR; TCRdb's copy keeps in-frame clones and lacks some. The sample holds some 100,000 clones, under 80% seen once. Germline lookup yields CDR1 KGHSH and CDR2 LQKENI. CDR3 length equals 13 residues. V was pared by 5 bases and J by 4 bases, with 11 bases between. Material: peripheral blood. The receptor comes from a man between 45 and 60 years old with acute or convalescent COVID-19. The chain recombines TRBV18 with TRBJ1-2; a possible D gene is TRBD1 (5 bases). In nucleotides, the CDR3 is TGTGCCAGCTCAGGCAGGGCGAGCTATGGCTACACCTTC. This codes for CASSGRASYGYTF.